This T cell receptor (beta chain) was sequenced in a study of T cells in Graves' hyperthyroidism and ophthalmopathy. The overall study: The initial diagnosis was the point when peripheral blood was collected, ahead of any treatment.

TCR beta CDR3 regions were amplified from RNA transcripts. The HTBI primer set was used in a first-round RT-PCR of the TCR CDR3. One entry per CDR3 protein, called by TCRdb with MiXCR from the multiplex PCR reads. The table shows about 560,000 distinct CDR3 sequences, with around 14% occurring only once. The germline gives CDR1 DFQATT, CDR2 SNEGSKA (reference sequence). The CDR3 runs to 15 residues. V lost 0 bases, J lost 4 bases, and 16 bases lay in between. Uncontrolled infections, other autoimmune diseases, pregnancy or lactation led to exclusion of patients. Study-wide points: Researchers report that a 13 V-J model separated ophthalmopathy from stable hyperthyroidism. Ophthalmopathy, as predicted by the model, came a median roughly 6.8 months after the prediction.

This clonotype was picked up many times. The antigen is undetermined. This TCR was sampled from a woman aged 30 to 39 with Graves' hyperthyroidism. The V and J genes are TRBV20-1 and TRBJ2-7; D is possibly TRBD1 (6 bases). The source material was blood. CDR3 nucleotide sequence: TGCAGTGCTAGAGATCTCAGGGGCTCGCCTTACGAGCAGTACTTC. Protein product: CSARDLRGSPYEQYF.